The rows below give T cell receptor beta chains drawn from one sample of a study of post-analysis software for immune sequencing data. One entry per CDR3 protein, called by TCRdb with MiXCR from the PCR reads. The data contain 750,000 to 950,000 distinct CDR3 sequences, approximately 50% of them singletons. The sequenced material came from blood. All receptors come from a girl aged 10-17 years with multiple sclerosis. Both conserved end residues are part of each CDR3. The order of the fields is D gene, J gene, V gene, clone size, CDR3 protein, CDR3 DNA. The D gene is left open where the match is weak. Only part of the rows carry a size: once, few, many, or a class if the clone is expanded.

NA	TRBJ2-1	TRBV7-9	few	CASSLRGGHNEQFF	TGTGCCAGCAGCTTACGGGGAGGACACAATGAGCAGTTCTTC
TRBD2	TRBJ2-1	TRBV7-9	few	CASRRPHIAGGVNEQFF	TGTGCCAGCAGGAGACCCCACATAGCGGGGGGAGTCAATGAGCAGTTCTTC
NA	TRBJ1-5	TRBV6-5	NA	CASSYSDGSNQPQHF	TGTGCCAGCAGTTACTCCGACGGGAGCAATCAGCCCCAGCATTTT
NA	TRBJ2-5	TRBV29-1	NA	CSSLGAAAEETQYF	TGCAGCTCTCTTGGGGCGGCGGCGGAAGAGACCCAGTACTTC
TRBD2	TRBJ2-5	TRBV5-1	few	CASSTGGETQYF	TGCGCCAGCAGCACGGGAGGAGAGACCCAGTACTTC
TRBD1	TRBJ2-7	TRBV12-3/TRBV12-4	few	CASSATGGEQYF	TGTGCCAGCAGTGCAACAGGGGGCGAACAGTACTTC
TRBD1	TRBJ2-3	TRBV12-3/TRBV12-4	NA	CASSFSVGGTGNTDTQYF	TGTGCCAGCAGTTTTTCGGTGGGGGGGACAGGGAACACAGATACGCAGTATTTT
NA	TRBJ2-7	TRBV4-2	NA	CASSQVGGDIEQYF	TGTGCCAGCAGCCAAGTGGGGGGCGACATCGAGCAGTACTTC
NA	TRBJ1-1	TRBV12-3/TRBV12-4	NA	CASSFSGGNTEAFF	TGTGCCAGCAGTTTTAGCGGTGGTAACACTGAAGCTTTCTTT
NA	TRBJ1-1	TRBV20-1	few	CSATWQANTEAFF	TGCAGTGCTACCTGGCAGGCGAACACTGAAGCTTTCTTT
TRBD1	TRBJ2-3	TRBV6-4	NA	CASSDPTGGDTQYF	TGTGCCAGCAGTGACCCGACAGGGGGTGATACGCAGTATTTT
NA	TRBJ2-3	TRBV10-3	NA	CAIRPGTASDTQYF	TGTGCCATCAGACCCGGGACGGCCTCCGATACGCAGTATTTT
NA	TRBJ1-5	TRBV12-3/TRBV12-4	NA	CASSFLGAEQPQHF	TGTGCCAGCAGTTTCCTGGGTGCGGAACAGCCCCAGCATTTT
TRBD1	TRBJ2-2	TRBV29-1	once	CSARTGSGTGELFF	TGCAGCGCCCGGACAGGGAGTGGAACCGGGGAGCTGTTTTTT
NA	TRBJ2-3	TRBV6-6	few	CASSPPGSGRADTQYF	TGTGCCAGCAGCCCCCCCGGGAGCGGCCGAGCAGATACGCAGTATTTT
TRBD2	TRBJ2-5	TRBV5-1	few	CASRQRLAGGRQETQYF	TGCGCCAGCAGACAGCGACTAGCGGGAGGGCGGCAAGAGACCCAGTACTTC
NA	TRBJ1-5	TRBV29-1	NA	CSVAAGIDSNQPQHF	TGCAGCGTTGCAGCAGGAATAGATAGCAATCAGCCCCAGCATTTT
NA	TRBJ2-5	TRBV7-8	few	CASSLAELSARETQYF	TGTGCCAGCAGCTTAGCTGAACTATCAGCTCGAGAGACCCAGTACTTC
NA	TRBJ2-3	TRBV20-1	once	CSARARPGKSDTQYF	TGCAGTGCTAGAGCGAGACCGGGAAAATCAGATACGCAGTATTTT
TRBD2	TRBJ2-7	TRBV20-1	few	CSARDGTSGYEQYF	TGCAGTGCTAGAGACGGGACTAGCGGCTACGAGCAGTACTTC
TRBD1	TRBJ1-1	TRBV3-1	NA	CASSQDRGRNTEAFF	TGTGCCAGCAGCCAAGACAGGGGGCGGAACACTGAAGCTTTCTTT
NA	TRBJ2-3	TRBV5-1	NA	CASSSARGGITDTQYF	TGCGCCAGCAGCTCAGCACGCGGCGGGATAACAGATACGCAGTATTTT
TRBD2	TRBJ2-7	TRBV7-3	NA	CASSLSGGGGPSSYEQYF	TGTGCCAGCAGCTTATCGGGAGGGGGAGGCCCAAGCTCCTACGAGCAGTACTTC
TRBD1	TRBJ1-6	TRBV29-1	few	CSVRAGGKNSPLHF	TGCAGCGTTCGGGCAGGGGGAAAAAATTCACCCCTCCACTTT
NA	TRBJ1-1	TRBV20-1	few	CSARRSDVSAFF	TGCAGTGCTAGAAGGTCAGATGTGTCAGCTTTCTTT
NA	TRBJ1-2	TRBV5-8	NA	CASSFPGVWGYTF	TGTGCCAGCAGCTTCCCAGGGGTTTGGGGCTACACCTTC
NA	TRBJ1-1	TRBV29-1	few	CSVEAARHMNTEAFF	TGCAGCGTTGAAGCGGCTCGTCACATGAACACTGAAGCTTTCTTT
TRBD1	TRBJ1-1	TRBV2	NA	CASRIPGQGAPNTEAFF	TGTGCCAGCAGGATACCGGGACAGGGGGCCCCGAACACTGAAGCTTTCTTT
NA	TRBJ2-5	TRBV20-1	few	CSATTWPGVEETQYF	TGCAGTGCTACCACCTGGCCGGGTGTGGAGGAGACCCAGTACTTC
NA	TRBJ2-7	TRBV9	NA	CASSAAGEYEQYF	TGTGCCAGCAGCGCGGCAGGGGAATACGAGCAGTACTTC
NA	TRBJ2-3	TRBV9	NA	CASSVDVGGPDTQYF	TGTGCCAGCAGCGTAGATGTGGGAGGCCCAGATACGCAGTATTTT
NA	TRBJ2-7	TRBV12-3/TRBV12-4	few	CASSFEGGTPYEQYF	TGTGCCAGCAGTTTTGAAGGGGGTACTCCCTACGAGCAGTACTTC
NA	TRBJ2-1	TRBV12-3/TRBV12-4	NA	CASTPGVAINEQFF	TGTGCCAGCACCCCTGGGGTAGCTATAAATGAGCAGTTCTTC
NA	TRBJ1-1	TRBV7-3	NA	CASSTMNTEAFF	TGTGCCAGCAGCACTATGAACACTGAAGCTTTCTTT
NA	TRBJ2-5	TRBV20-1	NA	CSARIYESEETQYF	TGCAGTGCCCGGATTTACGAGTCGGAAGAGACCCAGTACTTC
NA	TRBJ2-5	TRBV4-1	NA	CVSSQARDPQQETQYF	TGCGTCAGCAGCCAGGCTAGGGACCCGCAGCAAGAGACCCAGTACTTC
NA	TRBJ2-3	TRBV29-1	few	CSGRWLSGPDTQYF	TGCAGCGGCCGGTGGCTCTCTGGCCCAGATACGCAGTATTTT
NA	TRBJ2-3	TRBV12-3/TRBV12-4	NA	CASSRTGLSTDTEYF	TGTGCCAGCAGCCGAACGGGGCTTAGCACAGATACGGAGTATTTT
NA	TRBJ2-2	TRBV4-1	NA	CASSQETGWNTGELFF	TGCGCCAGCAGCCAGGAAACAGGGTGGAACACCGGGGAGCTGTTTTTT
TRBD2	TRBJ2-5	TRBV29-1	NA	CSVEDRSSGETQYF	TGCAGCGTTGAAGATCGGTCTAGCGGCGAGACCCAGTACTTC
TRBD2	TRBJ2-7	TRBV20-1	NA	CSAHSGDGSYEQYF	TGCAGTGCCCATAGCGGGGACGGCTCCTACGAGCAGTACTTC
TRBD1	TRBJ1-2	TRBV29-1	NA	CSGGLGRQGDYGYTF	TGCAGCGGAGGACTGGGACGACAGGGGGACTATGGCTACACCTTC
NA	TRBJ2-7	TRBV3-1	NA	CASSQGLIPAEQYF	TGTGCCAGCAGCCAAGGACTGATCCCAGCCGAGCAGTACTTC
TRBD1	TRBJ2-3	TRBV6-1	NA	CASSEFDRGGGTQYF	TGTGCCAGCAGTGAGTTTGACAGGGGAGGAGGTACGCAGTATTTT
TRBD1	TRBJ2-7	TRBV27	NA	CASSGGQGASSYEQYF	TGTGCCAGCAGTGGTGGACAGGGGGCGAGTTCCTACGAGCAGTACTTC
TRBD2	TRBJ2-5	TRBV7-7	NA	CASSPVREGFGTQYF	TGTGCTAGCAGCCCCGTTAGGGAGGGGTTCGGGACCCAGTACTTC
NA	TRBJ2-4	TRBV5-5	NA	CASSPDRRLGDIQYF	TGTGCCAGCAGTCCTGACAGACGGTTGGGGGACATTCAGTACTTC
TRBD1	TRBJ2-3	TRBV20-1	NA	CSARGTGAFTDTQYF	TGCAGTGCTAGGGGGACAGGAGCCTTCACAGATACGCAGTATTTT
NA	TRBJ2-3	TRBV28	NA	CASSGLPSVADTQYF	TGTGCCAGCAGCGGACTACCCTCGGTTGCCGATACGCAGTATTTT
NA	TRBJ1-2	TRBV6-6	NA	CASSPKGGGYGYTF	TGTGCCAGCAGCCCCAAGGGGGGCGGCTATGGCTACACCTTC
TRBD1	TRBJ2-7	TRBV12-3/TRBV12-4	few	CASTLGQGTLRYEQYF	TGTGCCAGCACCCTGGGACAGGGGACTTTGAGGTACGAGCAGTACTTC
NA	TRBJ2-4	TRBV20-1	NA	CSARTALAKNIQYF	TGCAGTGCTAGGACGGCCTTAGCCAAAAACATTCAGTACTTC
NA	TRBJ2-5	TRBV6-4	NA	CASSGRSGETQYF	TGTGCCAGCAGTGGACGTTCTGGGGAGACCCAGTACTTC
TRBD1	TRBJ2-1	TRBV9	few	CASSVSNRGDEQFF	TGTGCCAGCAGCGTATCCAACAGGGGCGATGAGCAGTTCTTC
NA	TRBJ2-7	TRBV20-1	NA	CSASPGNEQYF	TGCAGTGCTAGCCCCGGGAACGAGCAGTACTTC
TRBD1	TRBJ2-7	TRBV5-1	NA	CASSLKTDFGTGGEQYF	TGCGCCAGCAGCTTGAAGACTGACTTCGGGACAGGAGGGGAGCAGTACTTC
NA	TRBJ2-7	TRBV5-1	NA	CASSPRIGQSYEQYF	TGCGCCAGCAGCCCCCGGATAGGACAATCCTACGAGCAGTACTTC
NA	TRBJ1-2	TRBV10-3	few	CAISESSGTNYGYTF	TGTGCCATCAGTGAGTCGAGTGGGACTAACTATGGCTACACCTTC
TRBD1	TRBJ1-2	TRBV15	NA	CATSGGTGVWDGYTF	TGTGCCACCAGCGGGGGGACAGGAGTGTGGGATGGCTACACCTTC
NA	TRBJ1-1	TRBV27	NA	CASSLDRRGTEAFF	TGTGCCAGCAGTTTAGACAGGCGAGGCACTGAAGCTTTCTTT